Below, 4 T cell receptor beta chains from the same sample are listed, as sequenced in a study of T cell clones after liver transplantation. Libraries were prepared by immunoSEQ multiplex PCR; TCRdb keeps only in-frame clonotypes and omits some of them. The sample gives tens of thousands of clones, about four fifths of which show up once; around 32% is in the top ten. Sequences were derived from CD8+ T cells from blood, sampled about 56 months after liver transplant. These receptors all stem from a human patient who received a liver transplant. A share of the T cells may be of graft donor origin.

The chain carries TRBV6-1 and TRBJ1-5; 9 nucleotides align to TRBD1. V lost 0 bases and J lost 6; bases outside the gene matches: 3. This CDR3 comprises 15 residues. Germline CDR1 reads MNHNS; CDR2 reads SASEGT. CDR3 loop: CASSEAGQGGQPQHF. The CDR3 DNA reads as TGTGCCAGCAGTGAAGCGGGACAGGGCGGTCAGCCCCAGCATTTT.

The V and J genes are TRBV13 and TRBJ2-7, with TRBD2 matching over 8 bases. The germline V gene encodes CDR1 PRHDT and CDR2 FYEKMQ (reference sequence). V trimming: 5 bases; J trimming: 3 bases; junction bases outside the gene matches: 9. CDR3 length: 15 amino acids. The CDR3 sequence: CASSPTSATHYEQYF. The CDR3 DNA is TGTGCCAGCAGCCCGACTAGCGCGACGCACTACGAGCAGTACTTC.

This clone was counted many times. V usage is TRBV21-1 and J usage is TRBJ2-7; TRBD2 is taken as the D call from the table, unchecked against the DNA. TRBV21-1 is classified as a pseudogene. CDR3 length: 16 amino acids. The CDR3 protein is CASSKLRGASSYEQYF. The CDR3 nucleotides are TGTGCCAGCAGCAAATTGCGCGGGGCGAGCTCCTACGAGCAGTACTTC.

V gene TRBV19 combines with J gene TRBJ1-5, with 10 nucleotides matching TRBD1. Germline CDR1 reads LNHDA; CDR2 reads SQIVND (reference sequence). V trimming: 4 bases; J trimming: 0 bases; junction bases outside the gene matches: 12. The CDR3 is 19 residues long. The CDR3, as DNA: TGTGCCAGTAGTAGTGTATCCGGGACAGGGGTCGGTAGCAATCAGCCCCAGCATTTT. This sequence encodes CASSSVSGTGVGSNQPQHF.